This T cell receptor beta chain was identified in a study of blood T cell repertoires in COVID-19. Trimming removed 1 base at V and 0 bases at J, with 7 bases between. In germline, CDR1 is SGHRS, CDR2 YFSETQ. This CDR3 comprises 14 residues. The repertoire was sequenced with immunoSEQ multiplex PCR; TCRdb's copy has only in-frame clones and lacks some. The sample contains about 240,000 clones, about 89% of which appear only once. The J gene is TRBJ1-1, the V gene TRBV5-1; D call uncertain. The clonotype was recovered from a woman aged 25-40 years who had recovered from COVID-19. Sample: PBMCs or T cells enriched from blood (not recorded which). CDR3 sequence (DNA): TGCGCCAGCAGCTTGAACGCGATGAACACTGAAGCTTTCTTT. Its protein product is CASSLNAMNTEAFF.